The 21 T cell receptor beta chains below were found in one sample sequenced in a study of neoadjuvant anti-PD-1 for oral cavity cancer (dated by TCRdb to the early 2020s). In the paper's terms, the time point label means: after neoadjuvant nivolumab, at surgical resection. To prepare the library, the immunoSEQ multiplex PCR assay was applied. The source is immuneACCESS, and TCRdb retained only in-frame sequences with V and J called. Part of the clones is not carried over; for the studies checked, unresolved V genes explain less than half of this, and the remainder is unexplained. The sample records fewer than 10,000 clones, about 73% of which are singletons. The top ten hold 4% to 4.5% of the sample. Source: PBMCs, taken after nivolumab (anti-PD-1) treatment. The source is a person between 40 and 79 years old with oral cavity squamous cell carcinoma.

J is TRBJ1-6 and V is TRBV2; D uncertain. The V gene lost 6 bases and the J gene lost 9 bases, with 15 bases spanning the gap. There are 14 residues in the CDR3. Germline V CDR1 and CDR2: SNHLY, FYNNEI. DNA of the CDR3: TGTGCCAGCAGGCGACACGAGGTGCGTTCACCCCTCCACTTT. This encodes CASRRHEVRSPLHF. Full variable domain (outside the CDR3, taken from reference TRBV2 and TRBJ1-6): EPEVTQTPSHQVTQMGQEVILRCVPISNHLYFYWYRQILGQKVEFLVSFYNNEISEKSEIFDDQFSVERPDGSNFTLKIRSTKLEDSAMYFCASRRHEVRSPLHFGNGTRLTVT.

CDR3 amino acids: CASRPDRGPNTEAFF. The CDR3, as DNA: TGTGCCAGCAGGCCGGACAGGGGGCCCAACACTGAAGCTTTCTTT. The chain carries TRBV6-5 and TRBJ1-1, with TRBD1 matching over 11 bases. The J segment lost 2 bases and the V segment lost 6 bases, leaving 5 bases of the junction unmatched. There are 15 residues in the CDR3. Germline lookup yields CDR1 MNHEY and CDR2 SVGAGI.

The chain uses TRBV19 and TRBJ1-2; D is ambiguous. Germline loops: CDR1 LNHDA, CDR2 SQIVND (reference sequence). V was clipped by 0 bases and J by 8 bases, with 16 bases between them. This CDR3 region has 15 residues. The CDR3 protein is CASSIDPSLVRGYTF. CDR3 nucleotides: TGTGCCAGTAGTATAGACCCCTCCCTCGTACGGGGCTACACCTTC.

J is TRBJ2-7 and V is TRBV6-5; D is perhaps TRBD1 (6 bases). The CDR3 length is 15 residues. Germline loops: CDR1 MNHEY, CDR2 SVGAGI. With 2 bases removed from V and 2 bases from J, the gap between germline ends came to 13 bases. Here the CDR3 reads CASSYTKTGAYEQYF. CDR3 bases: TGTGCCAGCAGTTACACAAAGACAGGAGCCTACGAGCAGTACTTC.

The chain joins TRBV2 to TRBJ1-2; 8 bases agree with TRBD1. Germline CDR1 reads SNHLY; CDR2 reads FYNNEI. The CDR3 length is 14 residues. Trimming took 6 bases from V and 8 from J; bases not matched to a gene: 11. The CDR3, as DNA: TGTGCCAGCAGCCAGACAGGGGAGGTAGAGGGCTACACCTTC. Its translation is CASSQTGEVEGYTF.

V gene TRBV2 combines with J gene TRBJ1-5; possible D gene TRBD1, 5 bases. The V end lost 6 bases, the J end lost 0 bases, and 9 bases lay between the germline ends. Germline V gene sequence: CDR1 SNHLY, CDR2 FYNNEI. There are 14 residues in the CDR3. Written as DNA, the CDR3 is TGTGCCAGCAGCCGGGACGGTAGCAATCAGCCCCAGCATTTT. Translating gives CASSRDGSNQPQHF.

This clone appeared a few times. The chain joins TRBV27 to TRBJ2-1; D not resolved. Between the trimmed V and J ends, which lost 5 bases and 3 bases, there was a span of 14 bases. CDR1 MNHEY and CDR2 SMNVEV come from the germline V gene (reference sequence). This CDR3 region has 15 residues. The CDR3 here is CASSRSQTLYNEQFF. DNA of the CDR3: TGTGCCAGCAGTAGGTCACAGACTCTCTACAATGAGCAGTTCTTC.

The chain carries TRBV9 and TRBJ1-6; D not resolved. This CDR3 contains 14 residues. Germline CDR1 is SGDLS and CDR2 is YYNGEE. V was trimmed by 2 bases and J by 7 bases, leaving 10 bases between them. CDR3 coding DNA: TGTGCCAGCAGCGTGTCCAGAGGCAATTCACCCCTCCACTTT. It codes for CASSVSRGNSPLHF.

The chain is built from TRBV27 and TRBJ2-2, with TRBD2 matching over 9 bases. In germline, CDR1 is MNHEY, CDR2 SMNVEV (reference sequence). The J segment lost 5 bases and the V segment lost 6 bases, leaving 7 bases of the junction unmatched. The CDR3 has 15 amino acids. The CDR3: CASSQTSGGTGELFF. CDR3 bases: TGTGCCAGCAGCCAGACTAGCGGAGGGACCGGGGAGCTGTTTTTT.

J is TRBJ1-6 and V is TRBV9, with TRBD1 matching over 8 bases. The CDR3 is 15 amino acids. Germline V gene sequence: CDR1 SGDLS, CDR2 YYNGEE. J gave up 6 bases and V 3 bases, and 5 bases lay outside the gene matches. CDR3 sequence: CASSAGQGLNSPLHF. The CDR3 bases are TGTGCCAGCAGCGCAGGACAGGGACTTAATTCACCCCTCCACTTT.

This clone was detected only a few times. The rearrangement uses TRBV5-5 and TRBJ1-5; D possibly corresponds to TRBD1 (5 bases). CDR3 size: 17 residues. Germline lookup yields CDR1 SGHKS and CDR2 YYEKEE (reference sequence). V gave up 0 bases and J gave up 1 base, with 14 bases separating them. The CDR3 protein is CASSLAPRASSNQPQHF. CDR3 coding DNA: TGTGCCAGCAGCTTGGCCCCCAGGGCATCAAGCAATCAGCCCCAGCATTTT.

Notes on this clone: One end of the junction fails to match germline, which may point to a read error. The same CDR3 also results from other DNA sequences found in this sample. CDR3 sequence reads: CASSARLQYNEQFF. CDR3 DNA sequence: TGTGCCAGCAGCGCCCGTCTCCAGTACAATGAGCAATTCTTC. The rearrangement links TRBV9 to TRBJ2-1; D is uncertain. This CDR3 is 14 amino acids long. The germline V gene has CDR1 SGDLS and CDR2 YYNGEE.

The chain combines TRBV20-1 with TRBJ2-7; D possibly corresponds to TRBD1 (6 bases). Trimming took 5 bases from V and 9 from J, leaving 14 bases between them. CDR3 length: 11 residues. CDR1 DFQATT and CDR2 SNEGSKA come from the germline V gene (reference sequence). Here the CDR3 reads CSAVDSPGQYF. Written as DNA, the CDR3 is TGCAGTGCTGTGGACAGCCCAGGGCAGTACTTC.

The V call is TRBV5-4, the J call TRBJ2-4; either TRBD1 or TRBD2 may supply D (5 bases each). The CDR3 spans 14 residues. The V gene lost 2 bases and the J gene lost 1 base, with 7 bases spanning the gap. CDR1 and CDR2 (germline): SGHNT, YYREEE (reference sequence). CDR3 coding DNA: TGTGCCAGCAGCTTCTGGGGGGCCAAAAACATTCAGTACTTC. Translated: CASSFWGAKNIQYF.

The chain couples TRBV29-1 to TRBJ1-5; D possibly corresponds to TRBD1 (5 bases). V was shortened by 0 bases and J by 2 bases, with 8 bases between the two germline ends. CDR3 length: 14 residues. Germline V lookup: CDR1 SQVTM, CDR2 ANQGSEA. Written as DNA, the CDR3 is TGCAGCGTTGAAGATCGGGGGGGCAATCAGCCCCAGCATTTT. It translates to CSVEDRGGNQPQHF. The entire variable domain, with the rest obtained from reference TRBV29-1 and TRBJ1-5, is as follows: SAVISQKPSRDICQRGTSLTIQCQVDSQVTMMFWYRQQPGQSLTLIATANQGSEATYESGFVIDKFPISRPNLTFSTLTVSNMSPEDSSIYLCSVEDRGGNQPQHFGDGTRLSIL.

The chain has TRBV6-6 and TRBJ2-7; D is unclear. V was shortened by 2 bases and J by 5 bases, with 7 bases between the two germline ends. Germline values: CDR1 MNHNY, CDR2 SVGAGI (reference sequence). The CDR3 spans 12 residues. CDR3 sequence: CASSYPRDEQYF. The CDR3 coding sequence is TGTGCCAGCAGTTACCCCAGAGACGAGCAGTACTTC.

This rearrangement joins TRBV5-1 to TRBJ2-3, with D perhaps being TRBD1 or TRBD2 (6 bases each). The CDR3 runs 17 residues. V lost 4 bases and J 4 bases, leaving 22 bases between the germline ends. Germline V gives CDR1 SGHRS, CDR2 YFSETQ. This CDR3 is CASSPLGGRTFPDTQYF. The CDR3 DNA reads TGCGCCAGCAGCCCCCTTGGGGGGCGCACATTCCCAGATACGCAGTATTTT.

The V gene is TRBV19, the J gene TRBJ2-7; D perhaps matches TRBD2 (6 bases). The V gene's germline CDR1 is LNHDA and CDR2 SQIVND (reference sequence). This CDR3 region has 15 residues. The V and J ends lost 7 bases and 0 bases respectively, with 16 bases between them. CDR3 nucleotide sequence: TGTGCCAGTAATGGTTGCGGGAAAAGCTCCTACGAGCAGTACTTC. Residues: CASNGCGKSSYEQYF.

This clone was observed a handful of times. The chain is built from TRBV19 and TRBJ2-2, with TRBD2 matching over 11 bases. The V segment lost 7 bases and the J segment 4 bases; nucleotides outside the gene matches: 8. Germline CDR1 reads LNHDA; CDR2 reads SQIVND (reference sequence). The CDR3 length is 16 residues. As DNA, the CDR3 is TGTGCCAGTACCGCCCAGGGGACTAGCGGCACCGGGGAGCTGTTTTTT. Residues: CASTAQGTSGTGELFF.

This clone was counted a few times. The chain recombines TRBV6-5 with TRBJ1-2; D call uncertain. V was cut by 0 bases and J by 4 bases, with 12 bases left in between. CDR1 MNHEY and CDR2 SVGAGI come from the germline V gene. The CDR3 sequence is 15 residues long. CDR3 sequence reads: CASSYSRRVAYGYTF. Here the CDR3 DNA reads TGTGCCAGCAGTTACTCGAGGAGGGTTGCCTATGGCTACACCTTC.

In regard to this clone: This sample includes further DNA sequences coding for the same CDR3. The chain uses TRBV5-4 and TRBJ1-1; the match to TRBD1 covers 10 bases. The germline V gene encodes CDR1 SGHNT and CDR2 YYREEE (reference sequence). V was clipped by 4 bases and J by 1 base; unmatched bases: 4. The CDR3 consists of 15 residues. The CDR3 protein is CASSPGQGGNTEAFF. The CDR3 DNA follows: TGTGCCAGCAGCCCCGGACAGGGGGGGAACACTGAAGCTTTCTTT.